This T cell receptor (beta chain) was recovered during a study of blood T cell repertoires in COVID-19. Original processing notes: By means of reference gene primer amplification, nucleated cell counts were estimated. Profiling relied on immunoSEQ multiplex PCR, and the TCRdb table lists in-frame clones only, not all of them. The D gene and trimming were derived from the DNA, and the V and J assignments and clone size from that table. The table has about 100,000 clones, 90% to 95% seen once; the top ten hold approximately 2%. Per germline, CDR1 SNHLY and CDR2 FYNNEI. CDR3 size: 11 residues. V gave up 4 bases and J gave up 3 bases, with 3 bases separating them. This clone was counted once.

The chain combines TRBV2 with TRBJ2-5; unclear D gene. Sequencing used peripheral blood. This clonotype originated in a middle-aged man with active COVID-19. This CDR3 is CASSAEETQYF. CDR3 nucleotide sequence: TGTGCCAGCAGTGCGGAAGAGACCCAGTACTTC.